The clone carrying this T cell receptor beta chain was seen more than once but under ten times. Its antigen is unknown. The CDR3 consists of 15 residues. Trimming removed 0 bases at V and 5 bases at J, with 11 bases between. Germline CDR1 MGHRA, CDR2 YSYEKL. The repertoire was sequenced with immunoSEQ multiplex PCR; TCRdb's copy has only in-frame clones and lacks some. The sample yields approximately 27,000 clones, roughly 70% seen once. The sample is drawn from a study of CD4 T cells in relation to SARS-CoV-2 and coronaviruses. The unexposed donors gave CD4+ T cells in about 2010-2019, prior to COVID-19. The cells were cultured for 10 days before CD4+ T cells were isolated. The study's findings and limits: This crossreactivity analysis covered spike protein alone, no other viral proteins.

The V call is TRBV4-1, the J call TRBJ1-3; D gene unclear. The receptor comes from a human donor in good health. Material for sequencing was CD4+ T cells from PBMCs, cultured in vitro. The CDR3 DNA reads TGCGCCAGCAGCCAAGATGGAGGCTCGAGAAACACCATATATTTT. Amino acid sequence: CASSQDGGSRNTIYF.